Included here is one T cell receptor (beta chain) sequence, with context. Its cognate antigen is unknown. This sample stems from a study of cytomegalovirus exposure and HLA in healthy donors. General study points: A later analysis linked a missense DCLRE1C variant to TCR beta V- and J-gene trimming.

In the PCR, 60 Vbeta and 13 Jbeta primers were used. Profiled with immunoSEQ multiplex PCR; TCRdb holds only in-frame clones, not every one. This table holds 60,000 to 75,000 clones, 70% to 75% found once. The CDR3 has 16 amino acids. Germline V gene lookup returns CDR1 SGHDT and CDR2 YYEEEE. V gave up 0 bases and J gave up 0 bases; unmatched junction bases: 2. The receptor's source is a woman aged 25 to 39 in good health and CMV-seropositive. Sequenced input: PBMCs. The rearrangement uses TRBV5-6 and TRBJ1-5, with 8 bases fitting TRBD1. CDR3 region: CASSLGGQDSNQPQHF. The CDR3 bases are TGTGCCAGCAGCTTGGGGGGACAGGATAGCAATCAGCCCCAGCATTTT.